This is a list of T cell receptor beta chains from one sample in a study of blood T cell repertoires in COVID-19. TCRdb keeps only in-frame clones here, not all; method: immunoSEQ multiplex PCR. The data show 300,000 to 400,000 clones, with about 89% seen just once and approximately 5% held by the top ten. The sequenced sample was PBMCs or T cells enriched from blood (not recorded which). The receptors derive from a man between 60 and 75 years old who had recovered from COVID-19. The CDR3 runs from the conserved cysteine through the conserved F or W. D genes are given only for firm matches. A row's size may be missing; if present it is once, few, many or a size class.

CDR3 DNA: TGCGCCAGCAGCGTCGACAGGGTCGACAATGAGCAGTTCTTC
CDR3 protein: CASSVDRVDNEQFF
clone size: once
V gene: TRBV5-1
D gene: TRBD1
J gene: TRBJ2-1

CDR3 DNA: TGTGCCAGCAGTTTACAGGGGGGGTGGAACACTGAAGCTTTCTTT
CDR3 protein: CASSLQGGWNTEAFF
clone size: few
V gene: TRBV2
D gene: TRBD1
J gene: TRBJ1-1

CDR3 DNA: TGTGCCAGCAGCTTAAGCACGGCGAACACCGGGGAGCTGTTTTTT
CDR3 protein: CASSLSTANTGELFF
clone size: NA
V gene: TRBV7-3
D gene: NA
J gene: TRBJ2-2

CDR3 DNA: TGTGCCAGTACCTCAATGACAGGGGTCGGCGGGGAGCTGTTTTTT
CDR3 protein: CASTSMTGVGGELFF
clone size: NA
V gene: TRBV19
D gene: TRBD1
J gene: TRBJ2-2

CDR3 DNA: TGTGCCAGCAGGCTACTAGCGGGAGTGCCCGGGGAGCTGTTTTTT
CDR3 protein: CASRLLAGVPGELFF
clone size: few
V gene: TRBV5-5
D gene: TRBD2
J gene: TRBJ2-2

CDR3 DNA: TGCAGCGTTGAGTTTAGCGGGAGAGCAGATACGCAGTATTTT
CDR3 protein: CSVEFSGRADTQYF
clone size: NA
V gene: TRBV29-1
D gene: TRBD2
J gene: TRBJ2-3

CDR3 DNA: TGTGCCTGGAGTGTACGACTAGCGGGAGACGACACCGGGGAGCTGTTTTTT
CDR3 protein: CAWSVRLAGDDTGELFF
clone size: NA
V gene: TRBV30
D gene: TRBD2
J gene: TRBJ2-2

CDR3 DNA: TGCGCCAGCAGTCGCCCGGGACAGGGGTCCTACGAGCAGTACTTC
CDR3 protein: CASSRPGQGSYEQYF
clone size: NA
V gene: TRBV23-1
D gene: TRBD1
J gene: TRBJ2-7

CDR3 DNA: TGTGCCAGCAGTGGGTCAGGGGGCTATGGCTACACCTTC
CDR3 protein: CASSGSGGYGYTF
clone size: NA
V gene: TRBV27
D gene: TRBD1
J gene: TRBJ1-2

CDR3 DNA: TGTGCCAGCAGCTCCTGGACAGGGGGCGTGAACTATGGCTACACCTTC
CDR3 protein: CASSSWTGGVNYGYTF
clone size: NA
V gene: TRBV7-2
D gene: TRBD1
J gene: TRBJ1-2

CDR3 DNA: TGTGCCAGCAGCCTGACAGCGGCGGGGGGAAAACTGTTTTTT
CDR3 protein: CASSLTAAGGKLFF
clone size: NA
V gene: TRBV28
D gene: NA
J gene: TRBJ1-4

CDR3 DNA: TGCGCCAGCAGCCGAGCCCGGGTAGAGGGCTCCTACGAGCAGTACTTC
CDR3 protein: CASSRARVEGSYEQYF
clone size: NA
V gene: TRBV4-3
D gene: NA
J gene: TRBJ2-7

CDR3 DNA: TGTGCCAGCAGCGTCTTCGCGGGGGACAGGGGGGACAATGAGCAGTTCTTC
CDR3 protein: CASSVFAGDRGDNEQFF
clone size: NA
V gene: TRBV9
D gene: TRBD1
J gene: TRBJ2-1

CDR3 DNA: TGTGCCAGCAGCTTTTATGGGGCGACGAACACTGAAGCTTTCTTT
CDR3 protein: CASSFYGATNTEAFF
clone size: once
V gene: TRBV5-6
D gene: NA
J gene: TRBJ1-1

CDR3 DNA: TGTGCCAGCAGTTTGGGCCTTCCCATATATTTT
CDR3 protein: CASSLGLPIYF
clone size: NA
V gene: TRBV12-3/TRBV12-4
D gene: NA
J gene: TRBJ1-3

CDR3 DNA: TGTGCCAGCTCCCGGCCGGGACAGGGGATCTACGAGCAGTACTTC
CDR3 protein: CASSRPGQGIYEQYF
clone size: NA
V gene: TRBV18
D gene: TRBD1
J gene: TRBJ2-7

CDR3 DNA: TGTGCCAGCAGTGAACAGGTCTATGGCTACACCTTC
CDR3 protein: CASSEQVYGYTF
clone size: NA
V gene: TRBV6-1
D gene: NA
J gene: TRBJ1-2

CDR3 DNA: TGTGCCAGCAGTGATTCAGGGGGCTCCTACGAGCAGTACTTC
CDR3 protein: CASSDSGGSYEQYF
clone size: NA
V gene: TRBV6-1
D gene: TRBD1
J gene: TRBJ2-7

CDR3 DNA: TGTGCCAGCAGTTCCCCCCAGGGAAGGAATTCACCCCTCCACTTT
CDR3 protein: CASSSPQGRNSPLHF
clone size: NA
V gene: TRBV28
D gene: NA
J gene: TRBJ1-6

CDR3 DNA: TGTGCCAGCAGTCAACCGGGACTAGCGGGAGGATTCGACGAGCAGTACTTC
CDR3 protein: CASSQPGLAGGFDEQYF
clone size: few
V gene: TRBV6-6
D gene: TRBD2
J gene: TRBJ2-7

CDR3 DNA: TGTGCCAGCAGCTACCCAACAGGATCTGGAAACACCATATATTTT
CDR3 protein: CASSYPTGSGNTIYF
clone size: NA
V gene: TRBV28
D gene: NA
J gene: TRBJ1-3

CDR3 DNA: TGTGCCAGCAGCTTATCCCGGGGGACTGAAGCTTTCTTT
CDR3 protein: CASSLSRGTEAFF
clone size: NA
V gene: TRBV7-3
D gene: NA
J gene: TRBJ1-1

CDR3 DNA: TGTGCCAGTAGTATAGGCCCGACAGTTGGATATGGCTACACCTTC
CDR3 protein: CASSIGPTVGYGYTF
clone size: NA
V gene: TRBV19
D gene: NA
J gene: TRBJ1-2

CDR3 DNA: TGTGCCAGTAGGACAGGGGGCGAGTATGGCTACACCTTC
CDR3 protein: CASRTGGEYGYTF
clone size: once
V gene: TRBV28
D gene: TRBD1
J gene: TRBJ1-2

CDR3 DNA: TGTGCCAGTAGTATGAGGAACCTCCCCCTCTACGAGCAGTACTTC
CDR3 protein: CASSMRNLPLYEQYF
clone size: NA
V gene: TRBV19
D gene: NA
J gene: TRBJ2-7

CDR3 DNA: TGTGCCAGCAGTTTCGGGAGCTCCTACGAGCAGTACTTC
CDR3 protein: CASSFGSSYEQYF
clone size: NA
V gene: TRBV28
D gene: NA
J gene: TRBJ2-7

CDR3 DNA: TGCGCCAGCAGCCGGCTAGGAGGGGCGCGGGCAACTAATGAAAAACTGTTTTTT
CDR3 protein: CASSRLGGARATNEKLFF
clone size: NA
V gene: TRBV4-1
D gene: NA
J gene: TRBJ1-4

CDR3 DNA: TGTGCCAGCAGCAAGGGACAGGTGGACTCTGGAAACACCATATATTTT
CDR3 protein: CASSKGQVDSGNTIYF
clone size: NA
V gene: TRBV11-3
D gene: TRBD1
J gene: TRBJ1-3

CDR3 DNA: TGTGCTAGCAGCTTAGCCGGGGGGTACCAAGAGACCCAGTACTTC
CDR3 protein: CASSLAGGYQETQYF
clone size: NA
V gene: TRBV7-7
D gene: TRBD2
J gene: TRBJ2-5

CDR3 DNA: TGTGCCAGCAGCGTACGGGACAGGATGAACTATGGCTACACCTTC
CDR3 protein: CASSVRDRMNYGYTF
clone size: NA
V gene: TRBV9
D gene: TRBD1
J gene: TRBJ1-2

CDR3 DNA: TGTGCCACCAGTAGGGGACAAACCAACGTCCTGACTTTC
CDR3 protein: CATSRGQTNVLTF
clone size: once
V gene: TRBV24-1
D gene: NA
J gene: TRBJ2-6

CDR3 DNA: TGTGCCAGCAGCCAAGGTGGGGGGGCAGAGACCCAGTACTTC
CDR3 protein: CASSQGGGAETQYF
clone size: NA
V gene: TRBV3-1/TRBV3-2
D gene: NA
J gene: TRBJ2-5

CDR3 DNA: TGTGCCAGCAGCTTAAACGGGAGGGCCAATGAGCAGTTCTTC
CDR3 protein: CASSLNGRANEQFF
clone size: NA
V gene: TRBV7-9
D gene: TRBD2
J gene: TRBJ2-1

CDR3 DNA: TGTGCCATCAGTGCGGCGGGAGACGCGAGGGATACGCAGTATTTT
CDR3 protein: CAISAAGDARDTQYF
clone size: NA
V gene: TRBV10-3
D gene: TRBD2
J gene: TRBJ2-3

CDR3 DNA: TGTGCCACCAGTGATTTGCCGGGTCGGGCGGGAGGCCAAGAGACCCAGTACTTC
CDR3 protein: CATSDLPGRAGGQETQYF
clone size: NA
V gene: TRBV24-1
D gene: TRBD2
J gene: TRBJ2-5